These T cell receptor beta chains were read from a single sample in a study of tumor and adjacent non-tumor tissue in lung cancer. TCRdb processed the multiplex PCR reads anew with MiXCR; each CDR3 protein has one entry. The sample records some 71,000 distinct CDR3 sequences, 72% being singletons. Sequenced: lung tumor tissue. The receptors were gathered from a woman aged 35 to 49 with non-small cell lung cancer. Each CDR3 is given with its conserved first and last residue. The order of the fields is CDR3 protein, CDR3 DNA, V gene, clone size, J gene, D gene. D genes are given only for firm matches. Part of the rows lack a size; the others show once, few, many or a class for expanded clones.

CASRVGSYNEQSF | TGTGCCAGCCGCGTCGGATCATACAATGAACAGTCCTTC | TRBV6-6 | . | TRBJ2-1 | .
CASSPRTIGTNEHFF | TGTGCCAGCAGTCCGAGGACTATCGGGACCAATGAGCACTTCTTC | TRBV11-3 | . | TRBJ2-1 | .
CVSNSSAETSGRASEVSDTQYF | TGTGTCAGCAACTCATCCGCCGAAACTAGCGGGAGGGCGTCGGAGGTTTCGGATACGCAGTATTTT | TRBV7-9 | . | TRBJ2-3 | TRBD2
CTSGSGRTYTQYF | TGTACCAGCGGTAGTGGGCGCACATATACGCAGTATTTT | TRBV6-1 | . | TRBJ2-3 | .
CSVRPREQTDTQYF | TGCAGCGTGCGACCCAGGGAGCAGACAGATACGCAATATTTT | TRBV29-1 | . | TRBJ2-3 | .
CASSWTGMDQPQHF | TGTGCCAGCAGTTGGACAGGGATGGATCAGCCCCAGCATTTT | TRBV12-3/TRBV12-4 | many | TRBJ1-5 | TRBD1
CNLVLLNYGYTF | TGCAACCTTGTATTGTTAAACTATGGCTACACCTTC | TRBV29-1 | . | TRBJ1-2 | .
CASSRQPLRGYTF | TGTGCCAGCAGCCGACAGCCCCTAAGGGGCTACACGTTC | TRBV12-3/TRBV12-4 | . | TRBJ1-2 | .
CTWKGDGEAQYF | TGTACCTGGAAGGGGGATGGAGAGGCCCAGTACTTC | TRBV30 | . | TRBJ2-5 | .
CASSIRDRGDYTF | TGTGCCAGCAGTATTAGGGACAGGGGTGACTACACCTTC | TRBV2 | . | TRBJ1-2 | TRBD1
CASRTYYELYF | TGTGCCAGCCGCACTTACTACGAGCTGTACTTC | TRBV6-6 | . | TRBJ2-7 | .
CASSFGTSVDPDTQYF | TGTGCCAGCAGTTTCGGGACTAGCGTCGACCCCGATACGCAGTATTTT | TRBV28 | . | TRBJ2-3 | TRBD2
CASSRTGVEGREIQYF | TGTGCCAGCAGTAGGACAGGTGTAGAGGGGCGAGAGATCCAGTACTTC | TRBV6-5 | . | TRBJ2-5 | TRBD1
CASSQETLRVFSGANVLTF | TGCGCCAGCAGCCAAGAGACCCTGAGGGTCTTCTCCGGGGCCAACGTGCTGACTTTC | TRBV4-1 | . | TRBJ2-6 | .
CRVQGHRQLATDTQYF | TGCAGGGTTCAGGGCCACCGACAACTAGCGACAGATACGCAGTATTTT | TRBV29-1 | . | TRBJ2-3 | TRBD2
CNVKSGSYGQLFF | TGCAACGTCAAATCAGGGTCTTACGGGCAGCTGTTTTTT | TRBV29-1 | . | TRBJ2-2 | .
CPSSEVDREDQLQHF | TGTCCCAGCAGTGAAGTGGACAGGGAGGATCAGCTCCAGCATTTT | TRBV6-1 | . | TRBJ1-5 | TRBD1
CASCLPSPYEQYF | TGTGCCAGCTGTTTACCGAGCCCCTACGAGCAGTACTTC | TRBV28 | . | TRBJ2-7 | .
CTSSSVSKNTIYF | TGTACCAGCAGCAGCGTCTCTAAAAACACCATATATTTT | TRBV11-2 | . | TRBJ1-3 | .
CASSLGSFSGANVPTF | TGTGCCAGCAGCCTTGGGAGTTTCTCAGGGGCCAACGTCCCGACTTTC | TRBV5-8 | . | TRBJ2-6 | .
CACSSQRCSYSEQFF | TGTGCCTGCAGCTCACAGCGGTGCTCCTACAGTGAGCAGTTCTTC | TRBV11-2 | . | TRBJ2-1 | .
CVSSQDVQRGFPDTQYF | TGTGTCAGCAGCCAGGATGTACAGCGGGGGTTCCCAGATACGCAGTATTTT | TRBV4-2 | . | TRBJ2-3 | TRBD2
CASSIVGRRAQETQYF | TGTGCCAGCAGCATAGTTGGACGGAGGGCCCAGGAGACCCAGTACTTC | TRBV11-2 | once | TRBJ2-5 | .
CTSSRGHVDDQPQHF | TGTACCAGCAGTAGAGGACATGTAGATGATCAGCCCCAGCATTTT | TRBV6-1 | . | TRBJ1-5 | .
CTSSQVQRTEGEQYF | TGCACCAGCAGCCAAGTCCAAAGGACCGAGGGCGAGCAGTACTTC | TRBV4-1 | . | TRBJ2-7 | .
CASSLALGNNSPLLF | TGTGCCAGCAGCTTAGCCTTGGGGAATAATTCACCTCTCCTCTTT | TRBV11-2 | . | TRBJ1-6 | .
CASSHPGTRGYEQYF | TGTGCCAGCAGTCACCCCGGGACTAGGGGATACGAGCAGTATTTC | TRBV11-2 | . | TRBJ2-7 | TRBD2
CASSSRTGNTGELFF | TGTGCCAGCAGCTCAAGAACAGGAAACACCGGGGAGCTGTTTTTT | TRBV5-4 | . | TRBJ2-2 | .
CASSSLGRVTEAFF | TGCGCCAGCAGCAGCCTGGGACGGGTTACTGAAGCTTTCTTT | TRBV6-5 | . | TRBJ1-1 | .
CASSPTIMNNEAFF | TGTGCCAGCAGTCCAACGATCATGAACAATGAAGCTTTCTTT | TRBV6-2/TRBV6-3 | . | TRBJ1-1 | .
CASSPVQGDNEQIF | TGTGCCAGTAGCCCCGTACAGGGGGACAATGAGCAGATCTTC | TRBV11-3 | . | TRBJ2-1 | TRBD1
CTSSLPGGVYEQYF | TGTACCAGCAGCCTCCCGGGGGGGGTGTACGAGCAGTACTTC | TRBV11-3 | . | TRBJ2-7 | TRBD2
CASSEFAGNMNTEAFF | TGTGCCAGCAGTGAATTTGCAGGGAACATGAACACTGAAGCTTTCTTT | TRBV25-1 | . | TRBJ1-1 | .
CASSLTGTYNEQFF | TGTGCCAGCTCCTTAACGGGGACCTACAATGAGCAGTTCTTC | TRBV11-2 | . | TRBJ2-1 | .
CASSLGGASTGTQYF | TGTGCCAGCAGCTTAGGTGGGGCTAGCACAGGTACGCAGTATTTT | TRBV7-3 | . | TRBJ2-3 | .
CTSSLWEVGYNEQFF | TGTACCAGCAGCTTATGGGAGGTAGGTTACAATGAGCAGTTCTTC | TRBV11-1 | . | TRBJ2-1 | .
CAWSKDRMGTEAFF | TGTGCCTGGAGTAAAGATCGGATGGGCACTGAAGCTTTCTTT | TRBV30 | many | TRBJ1-1 | .
CSVEDPGAGVTQYF | TGCAGCGTTGAAGATCCTGGGGCCGGAGTTACACAGTATTTT | TRBV29-1 | . | TRBJ2-3 | .
CASRVGGAACGYIF | TGTGCCAGCAGAGTAGGGGGCGCGGCCTGTGGCTACATCTTC | TRBV28 | . | TRBJ1-2 | TRBD1
CTSTTGTWQAGELFF | TGTACCAGCACCACGGGTACATGGCAGGCCGGGGAGCTGTTTTTT | TRBV6-2/TRBV6-3 | . | TRBJ2-2 | .
CDISVPGGYEQYF | TGTGACATCAGTGTGCCTGGGGGCTACGAGCAGTACTTC | TRBV2 | . | TRBJ2-7 | .
CSARAQRNYGHTF | TGCAGTGCTAGGGCGCAGCGCAACTATGGCCACACCTTC | TRBV20-1 | few | TRBJ1-2 | .
CSARDRLSSSSGANVLTF | TGCAGTGCTAGAGACCGTCTATCAAGCAGCTCTGGGGCCAACGTCCTGACTTTC | TRBV20-1 | . | TRBJ2-6 | .
CATSYRDPSQPQHF | TGTGCCACCAGTTACCGAGACCCAAGTCAGCCCCAGCATTTT | TRBV6-6 | . | TRBJ1-5 | .
CSVEGGTVKNIQCF | TGCAGCGTTGAGGGAGGAACGGTAAAAAACATTCAGTGCTTC | TRBV29-1 | . | TRBJ2-4 | .